These 3 T cell receptor beta chains were sequenced from one sample in a study of T cell responses to AZD1222 COVID-19 vaccine. Using immunoSEQ multiplex PCR, the repertoire was profiled, and TCRdb retains in-frame clones only, with some absent. The repertoire holds about 160,000 clones, about 90% seen once, with roughly 5% in the top ten. The starting material was peripheral blood, obtained on day 0 of AZD1222 vaccination. The receptors come from an adult in good health.

This chain links TRBV7-8 with TRBJ2-7, with 9 bases matching TRBD1. The V gene's germline CDR1 is SGHVS and CDR2 FQNEAQ. The V segment lost 4 bases and the J segment 2 bases; nucleotides outside the gene matches: 6. The CDR3 consists of 15 residues. The CDR3: CASSSGQGPTYEQYF. DNA of the CDR3: TGTGCCAGCAGCTCCGGACAGGGGCCAACCTACGAGCAGTACTTC. Together with reference TRBV7-8 and TRBJ2-7, the CDR3 gives the full variable domain: GAGVSQSPRYKVAKRGQDVALRCDPISGHVSLFWYQQALGQGPEFLTYFQNEAQLDKSGLPSDRFFAERPEGSVSTLKIQRTQQEDSAVYLCASSSGQGPTYEQYFGPGTRLTVT.

The gene calls are TRBV12-5 and TRBJ1-5, with D perhaps TRBD1 (6 bases). Trimming pared 6 bases from V and 4 bases from J, leaving 10 bases between. Germline V lookup: CDR1 LGHNT, CDR2 FRNRAP. The CDR3 covers 13 residues. CDR3 in amino acids: CASGFGQNQPQHF. Here the CDR3 DNA reads TGTGCTAGTGGCTTTGGACAGAATCAGCCCCAGCATTTT.

V gene TRBV20-1 combines with J gene TRBJ1-2; possible D gene TRBD1, 5 bases. The V end lost 5 bases, the J end lost 6 bases, and 10 bases lay between the germline ends. This CDR3 is 11 amino acids long. Germline V lookup: CDR1 DFQATT, CDR2 SNEGSKA (reference sequence). CDR3 sequence reads: CSAEGQDGYTF. The DNA of the CDR3 is TGCAGTGCTGAGGGGCAGGATGGCTACACCTTC.